In its sample, the clone carrying this T cell receptor beta chain was seen a few times. At one end the junction does not follow the germline gene, possibly because of a read error. Thyroid ultrasound, orbital computed tomography, clinical symptoms, and serum thyroxine and TRAb underpinned diagnoses. The blood specimen was taken at initial hyperthyroidism diagnosis, before any ophthalmopathy symptoms. The data are from a study of T cells in Graves' hyperthyroidism and ophthalmopathy. Overall study context: Peripheral blood was taken when the disease was first diagnosed, before any treatment began.

RNA transcripts served as the template for amplifying TCR beta CDR3 regions. The TCR CDR3 was amplified in a first-round RT-PCR using the HTBI primer set. TCRdb passed the multiplex PCR reads through MiXCR, listing each CDR3 protein once. The sample carries 650,000 to 850,000 distinct CDR3 sequences, over 15% recorded once. The CDR3 is 15 residues long. In germline, CDR1 is MNHEY, CDR2 SVGEGT. This sequence was found in a woman between 45 and 60 years old with Graves' hyperthyroidism that later progressed to Graves' ophthalmopathy. This chain connects TRBV6-2 or TRBV6-3 to TRBJ2-1; possibly TRBD1 or TRBD2 for D (5 bases each). Sequencing was performed on blood. This CDR3 is CASSDRGRVRNEQLF. CDR3 coding DNA: TGTGCCAGCAGTGACCGGGGCAGGGTTAGGAATGAGCAGCTCTTC.